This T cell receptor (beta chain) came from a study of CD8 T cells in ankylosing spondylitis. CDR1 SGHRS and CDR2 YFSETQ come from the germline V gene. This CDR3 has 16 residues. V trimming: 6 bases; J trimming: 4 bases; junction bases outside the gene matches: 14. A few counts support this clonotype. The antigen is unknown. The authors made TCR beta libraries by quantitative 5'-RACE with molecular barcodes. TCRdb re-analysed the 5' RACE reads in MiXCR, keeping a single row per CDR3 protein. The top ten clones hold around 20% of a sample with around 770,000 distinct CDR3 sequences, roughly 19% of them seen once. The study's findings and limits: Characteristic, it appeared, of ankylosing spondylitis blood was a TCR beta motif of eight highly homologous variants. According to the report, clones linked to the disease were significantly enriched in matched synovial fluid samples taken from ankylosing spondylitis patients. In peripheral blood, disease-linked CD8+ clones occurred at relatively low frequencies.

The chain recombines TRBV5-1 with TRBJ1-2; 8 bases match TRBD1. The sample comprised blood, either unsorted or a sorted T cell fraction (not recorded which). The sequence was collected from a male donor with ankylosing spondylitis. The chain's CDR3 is CASKETGVPGIYGYTF. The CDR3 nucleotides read TGCGCCAGCAAGGAGACAGGGGTTCCCGGTATCTATGGCTACACCTTC.